Detailed here is one TCR beta chain. The antigen remains unidentified. Germline values: CDR1 GTSNPN, CDR2 SVGIG (reference sequence). Trimming removed 8 bases from V and 7 bases from J; junction bases left unmatched: 12. The CDR3 has 13 residues. This record belongs to a study of T cell responses to AZD1222 COVID-19 vaccine. Study-level background: Second-dose timings of about 4 or about 12 weeks were pooled. Study conclusions and caveats: At baseline, seropositivity was found in only six or seven AZD1222 recipients. Dominant CD4 TCR responses targeted spike regions 160-218 and 743-854. The donor group comprised mostly white British people and more females; the analysis possibly underestimated clonal diversity.

Using immunoSEQ multiplex PCR, the repertoire was profiled, and TCRdb retains in-frame clones only, with some absent. Altogether about 84,000 clones are present, nearly 90% being singletons, with the ten largest covering 1.5%. The starting material was peripheral blood, obtained on day 0 of AZD1222 vaccination. V is TRBV30 and J is TRBJ1-1; 8 nucleotides agree with TRBD1. The receptor comes from an adult in good health. The CDR3 loop is CAASKDRVGEAFF. CDR3 bases: TGTGCCGCCTCAAAGGACAGGGTGGGTGAAGCTTTCTTT.